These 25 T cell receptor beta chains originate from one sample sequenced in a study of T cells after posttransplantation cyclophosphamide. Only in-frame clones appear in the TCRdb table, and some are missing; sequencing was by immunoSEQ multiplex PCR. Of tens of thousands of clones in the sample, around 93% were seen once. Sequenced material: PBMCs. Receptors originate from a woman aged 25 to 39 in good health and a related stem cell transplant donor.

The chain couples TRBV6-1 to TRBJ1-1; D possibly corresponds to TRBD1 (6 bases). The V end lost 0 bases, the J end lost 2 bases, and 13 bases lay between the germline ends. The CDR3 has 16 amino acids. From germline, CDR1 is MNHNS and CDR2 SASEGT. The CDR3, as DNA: TGTGCCAGCAGTGAAGCGCCCCAGGGGATAAACACTGAAGCTTTCTTT. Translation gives CASSEAPQGINTEAFF.

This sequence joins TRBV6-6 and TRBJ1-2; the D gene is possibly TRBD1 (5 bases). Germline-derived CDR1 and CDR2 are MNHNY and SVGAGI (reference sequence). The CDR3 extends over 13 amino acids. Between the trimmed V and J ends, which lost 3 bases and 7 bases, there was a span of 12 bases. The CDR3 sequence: CASSYEGRAGYTF. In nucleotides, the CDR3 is TGTGCCAGCAGTTATGAGGGCAGGGCTGGCTACACCTTC.

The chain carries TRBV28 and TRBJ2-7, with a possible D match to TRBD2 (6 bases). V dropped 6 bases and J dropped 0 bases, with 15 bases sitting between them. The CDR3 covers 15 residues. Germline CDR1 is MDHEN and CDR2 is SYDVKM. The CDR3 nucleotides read TGTGCCAGCAGCCCTTTGGACGGGAGCTCCTACGAGCAGTACTTC. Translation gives CASSPLDGSSYEQYF.

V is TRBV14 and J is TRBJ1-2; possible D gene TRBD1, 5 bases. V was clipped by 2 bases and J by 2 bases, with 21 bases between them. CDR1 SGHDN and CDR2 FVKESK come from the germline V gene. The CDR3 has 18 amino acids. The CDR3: CASSQLPHVGGENYGYTF. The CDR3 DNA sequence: TGTGCCAGCAGCCAACTACCACATGTGGGGGGTGAGAACTATGGCTACACCTTC.

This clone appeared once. The CDR3 loop reads CASSLSRTPSTREYF. CDR3 in DNA: TGTGCCAGCAGTTTATCGAGGACACCAAGTACGCGGGAGTACTTC. This chain uses TRBV28 with TRBJ2-7; either TRBD1 or TRBD2 may supply D (5 bases each). Germline assignment: CDR1 MDHEN and CDR2 SYDVKM. The CDR3 extends over 15 amino acids. Trimming shortened V by 1 base and J by 11 bases, and 21 bases separated the two germline ends.

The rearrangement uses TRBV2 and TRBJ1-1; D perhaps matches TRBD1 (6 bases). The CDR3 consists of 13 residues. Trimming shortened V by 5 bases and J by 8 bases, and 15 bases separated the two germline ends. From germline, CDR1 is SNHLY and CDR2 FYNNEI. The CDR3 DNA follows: TGTGCCAGCAGTTATGGGACACCCGGGGAAGCTTTCTTT. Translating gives CASSYGTPGEAFF.

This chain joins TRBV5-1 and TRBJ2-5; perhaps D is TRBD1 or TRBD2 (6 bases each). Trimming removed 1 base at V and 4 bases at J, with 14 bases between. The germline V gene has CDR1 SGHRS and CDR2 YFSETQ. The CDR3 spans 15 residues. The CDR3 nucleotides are TGCGCCAGCAGCTTGTGGGGGGCACAGGGAGAGACCCAGTACTTC. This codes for CASSLWGAQGETQYF.

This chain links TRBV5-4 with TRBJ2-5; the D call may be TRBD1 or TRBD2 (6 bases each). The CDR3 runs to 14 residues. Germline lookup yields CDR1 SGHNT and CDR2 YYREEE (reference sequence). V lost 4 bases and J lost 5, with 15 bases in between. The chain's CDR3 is CASSVTGAGETQYF. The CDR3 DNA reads TGTGCCAGCAGCGTTACGGGGGCTGGGGAGACCCAGTACTTC.

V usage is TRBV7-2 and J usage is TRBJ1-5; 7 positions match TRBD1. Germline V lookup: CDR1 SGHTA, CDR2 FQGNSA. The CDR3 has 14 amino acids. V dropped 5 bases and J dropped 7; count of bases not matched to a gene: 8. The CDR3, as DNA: TGTGCCAGCAGCGCAGGACAGGCTAACCAGCCCCAGCATTTT. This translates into CASSAGQANQPQHF.

The CDR3 coding sequence is TGCGCCAGCAGCCCGGTGGCAGGCGGGACCTACGAGCAGTACTTC. This translates into CASSPVAGGTYEQYF. V usage is TRBV5-1 and J usage is TRBJ2-7; D is perhaps TRBD2 (6 bases). Germline V gene data show CDR1 as SGHRS and CDR2 as YFSETQ. The length of the CDR3 is 15 residues. Trimming left V 4 bases short and J 2 bases short, with 16 bases between. Based on the CDR3 plus reference TRBV5-1 and TRBJ2-7, the full variable domain is KAGVTQTPRYLIKTRGQQVTLSCSPISGHRSVSWYQQTPGQGLQFLFEYFSETQRNKGNFPGRFSGRQFSNSRSEMNVSTLELGDSALYLCASSPVAGGTYEQYFGPGTRLTVT.

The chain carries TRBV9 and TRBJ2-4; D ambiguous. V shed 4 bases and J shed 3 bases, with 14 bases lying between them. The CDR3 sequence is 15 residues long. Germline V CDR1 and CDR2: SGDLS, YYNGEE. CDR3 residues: CASSSRGYGKNIQYF. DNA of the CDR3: TGTGCCAGCAGCTCCAGAGGTTACGGCAAAAACATTCAGTACTTC.

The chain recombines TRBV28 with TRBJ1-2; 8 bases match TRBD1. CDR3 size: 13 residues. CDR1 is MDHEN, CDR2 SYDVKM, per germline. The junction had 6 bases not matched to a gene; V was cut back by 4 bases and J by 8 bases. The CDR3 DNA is TGTGCCAGCAGTTCCGGACAGGGTAAAGGCTACACCTTC. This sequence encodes CASSSGQGKGYTF.

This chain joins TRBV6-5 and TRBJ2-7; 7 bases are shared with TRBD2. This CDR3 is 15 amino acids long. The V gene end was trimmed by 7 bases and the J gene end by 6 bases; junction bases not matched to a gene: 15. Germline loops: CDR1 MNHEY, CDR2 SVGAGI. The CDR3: CASTPKWAGVGEQYF. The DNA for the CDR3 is TGTGCCAGCACCCCTAAATGGGCGGGGGTCGGCGAGCAGTACTTC.

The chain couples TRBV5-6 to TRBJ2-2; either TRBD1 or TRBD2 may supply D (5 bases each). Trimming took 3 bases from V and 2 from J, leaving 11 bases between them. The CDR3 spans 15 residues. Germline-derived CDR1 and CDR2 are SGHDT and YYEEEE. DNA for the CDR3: TGTGCCAGCAGCTACTCCGGGACCAACACCGGGGAGCTGTTTTTT. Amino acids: CASSYSGTNTGELFF. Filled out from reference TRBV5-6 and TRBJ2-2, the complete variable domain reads DAGVTQSPTHLIKTRGQQVTLRCSPKSGHDTVSWYQQALGQGPQFIFQYYEEEERQRGNFPDRFSGHQFPNYSSELNVNALLLGDSALYLCASSYSGTNTGELFFGEGSRLTVL.

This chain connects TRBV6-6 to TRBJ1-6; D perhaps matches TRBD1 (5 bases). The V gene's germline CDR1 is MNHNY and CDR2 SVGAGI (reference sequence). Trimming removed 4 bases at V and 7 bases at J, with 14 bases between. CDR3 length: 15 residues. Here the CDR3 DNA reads TGTGCCAGCAGTTCCCCGGGGGAGGGGAATTCACCCCTCCACTTT. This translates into CASSSPGEGNSPLHF.

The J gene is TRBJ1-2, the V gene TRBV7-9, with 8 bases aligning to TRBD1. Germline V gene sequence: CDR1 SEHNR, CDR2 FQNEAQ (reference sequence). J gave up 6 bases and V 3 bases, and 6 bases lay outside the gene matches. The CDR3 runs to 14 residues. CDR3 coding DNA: TGTGCCAGCAGCTTGGACAGGGAGGTCGATGGCTACACCTTC. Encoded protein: CASSLDREVDGYTF.

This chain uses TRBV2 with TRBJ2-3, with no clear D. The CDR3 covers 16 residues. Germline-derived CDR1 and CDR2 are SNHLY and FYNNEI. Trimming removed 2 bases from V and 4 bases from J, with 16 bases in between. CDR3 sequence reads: CASSEQLLGMADTQYF. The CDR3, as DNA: TGTGCCAGCAGTGAACAGCTATTAGGTATGGCAGATACGCAGTATTTT.

The CDR3 DNA reads TGTGCCAGCAGTTACTCACAGACTCCTTATGGCTACACCTTC. Residues: CASSYSQTPYGYTF. This rearrangement joins TRBV6-6 to TRBJ1-2; D call uncertain. Germline V gene sequence: CDR1 MNHNY, CDR2 SVGAGI (reference sequence). V was cut by 0 bases and J by 5 bases, with 10 bases left in between. The CDR3 is made up of 14 amino acids.

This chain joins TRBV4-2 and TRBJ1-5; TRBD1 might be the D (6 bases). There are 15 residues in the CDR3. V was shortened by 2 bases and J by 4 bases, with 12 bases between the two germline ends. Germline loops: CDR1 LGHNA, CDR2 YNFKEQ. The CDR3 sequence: CASSQRGGRNQPQHF. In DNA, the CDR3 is TGTGCCAGCAGCCAACGGGGGGGGCGGAATCAGCCCCAGCATTTT.

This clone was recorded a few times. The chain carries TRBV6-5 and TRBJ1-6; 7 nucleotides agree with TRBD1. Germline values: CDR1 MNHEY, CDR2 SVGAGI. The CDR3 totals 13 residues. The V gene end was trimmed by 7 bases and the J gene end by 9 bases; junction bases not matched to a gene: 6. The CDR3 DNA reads TGTGCCAGCACCACAGGGGTGGGTTCACCCCTCCACTTT. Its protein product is CASTTGVGSPLHF.

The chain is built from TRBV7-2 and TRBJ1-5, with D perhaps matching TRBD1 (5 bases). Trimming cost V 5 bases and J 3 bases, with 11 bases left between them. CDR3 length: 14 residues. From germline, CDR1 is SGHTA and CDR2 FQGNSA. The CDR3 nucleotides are TGTGCCAGCAGCGTACAGGTTTCCAATCAGCCCCAGCATTTT. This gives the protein CASSVQVSNQPQHF.

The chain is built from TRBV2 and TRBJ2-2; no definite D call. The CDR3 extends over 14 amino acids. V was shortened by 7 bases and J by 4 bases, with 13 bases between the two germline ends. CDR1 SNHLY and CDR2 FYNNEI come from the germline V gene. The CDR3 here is CASTTDRLTGELFF. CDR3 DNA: TGTGCCAGCACCACGGACCGTCTCACCGGGGAGCTGTTTTTT. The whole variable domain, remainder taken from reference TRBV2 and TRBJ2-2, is EPEVTQTPSHQVTQMGQEVILRCVPISNHLYFYWYRQILGQKVEFLVSFYNNEISEKSEIFDDQFSVERPDGSNFTLKIRSTKLEDSAMYFCASTTDRLTGELFFGEGSRLTVL.

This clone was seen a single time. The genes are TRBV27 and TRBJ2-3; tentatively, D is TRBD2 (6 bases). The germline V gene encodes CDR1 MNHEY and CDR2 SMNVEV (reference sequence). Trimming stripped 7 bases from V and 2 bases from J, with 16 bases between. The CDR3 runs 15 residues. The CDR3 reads CASTLGGSYTDTQYF. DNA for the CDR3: TGTGCCAGCACCTTGGGGGGAAGCTACACAGATACGCAGTATTTT.

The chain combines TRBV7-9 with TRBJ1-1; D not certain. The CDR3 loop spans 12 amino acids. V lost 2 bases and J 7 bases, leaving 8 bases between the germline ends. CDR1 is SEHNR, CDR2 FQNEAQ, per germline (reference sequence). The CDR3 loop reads CASSLMGDEAFF. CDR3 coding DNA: TGTGCCAGCAGCTTAATGGGAGATGAAGCTTTCTTT.

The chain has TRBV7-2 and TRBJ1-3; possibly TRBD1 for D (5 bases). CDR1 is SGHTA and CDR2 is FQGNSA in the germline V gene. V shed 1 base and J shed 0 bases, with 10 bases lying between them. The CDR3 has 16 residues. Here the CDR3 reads CASSLVVGDSGNTIYF. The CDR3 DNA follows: TGTGCCAGCAGCTTAGTGGTAGGGGACTCTGGAAACACCATATATTTT.